This TCR beta chain was recovered during a study of shared clonotypes between healthy human individuals. With respect to this clone: Its antigen is unknown.

Study results and limitations: Naive CD4 clonotype sharing across several donors was approximately 5%. When compared with the clonotypes that were shared by all four sorted-subset donors, the non-shared clonotypes turned out to have lower generation probabilities. Rarefaction revealed incomplete sorted-subset sequencing despite large depth.

The authors' processing: Filtering was not the same, since immunoSEQ gave junction-only sequences without quality scores. Sequencing was performed with immunoSEQ multiplex PCR; in TCRdb, only in-frame clones are kept and a portion is missing. V and J calls and clone size are as listed in that table; D and trimming were resolved from the DNA. The sample has more than 400,000 clones, roughly 95% seen once. The germline CDR1 and CDR2 sequences are SGHAT and FQNNGV. Trimming cost V 5 bases and J 0 bases, with 8 bases left between them. The CDR3 has 13 residues. Sample: naive CD4+ T cells sorted from blood. Subset denoted: CD45RA+ positively selected. The TCR comes from a woman aged 30 to 39 in good health. This sequence joins TRBV11-2 and TRBJ2-7; D gene unclear. The CDR3 nucleotides are TGTGCCAGCAGCGTTTACTCCTCCTACGAGCAGTACTTC. This encodes CASSVYSSYEQYF.